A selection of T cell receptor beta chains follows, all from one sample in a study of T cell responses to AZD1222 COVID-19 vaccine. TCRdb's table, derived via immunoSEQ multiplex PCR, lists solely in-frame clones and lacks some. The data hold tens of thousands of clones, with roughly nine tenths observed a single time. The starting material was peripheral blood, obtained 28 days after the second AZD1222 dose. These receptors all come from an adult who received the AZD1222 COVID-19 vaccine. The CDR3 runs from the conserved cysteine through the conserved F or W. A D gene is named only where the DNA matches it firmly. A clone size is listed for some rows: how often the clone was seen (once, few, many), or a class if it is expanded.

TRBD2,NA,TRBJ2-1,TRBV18,CASSPAGGRTYNEQFF,TGTGCCAGCTCACCGGCGGGGGGGCGCACCTACAATGAGCAGTTCTTC
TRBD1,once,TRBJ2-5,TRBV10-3,CAISEGTGIQETQYF,TGTGCCATCAGTGAGGGGACAGGTATTCAAGAGACCCAGTACTTC
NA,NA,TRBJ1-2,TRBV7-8,CASSPGGITNYGYTF,TGTGCCAGCAGCCCCGGGGGCATCACTAACTATGGCTACACCTTC
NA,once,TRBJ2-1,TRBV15,CATSRRMGAYNEQFF,TGTGCCACCAGCAGAAGGATGGGGGCCTACAATGAGCAGTTCTTC
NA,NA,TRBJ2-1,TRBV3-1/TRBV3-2,CASSHRGSSYNEQFF,TGTGCCAGCAGTCATAGGGGGAGCTCCTACAATGAGCAGTTCTTC
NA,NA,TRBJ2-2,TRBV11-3,CASSLRPSNTGELFF,TGTGCCAGCAGCTTAAGGCCATCGAACACCGGGGAGCTGTTTTTT
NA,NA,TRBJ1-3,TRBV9,CASSVGTGRGNTIYF,TGTGCCAGCAGCGTAGGAACAGGCCGTGGAAACACCATATATTTT
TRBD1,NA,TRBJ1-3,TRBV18,CASSPGTGGNTIYF,TGTGCCAGCTCACCCGGGACAGGGGGAAACACCATATATTTT
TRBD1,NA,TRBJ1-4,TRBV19,CASSIGGGQGEKLFF,TGTGCCAGTAGTATCGGTGGGGGACAGGGGGAAAAACTGTTTTTT
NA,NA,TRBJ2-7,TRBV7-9,CASTGGLTSYEQYF,TGTGCCAGCACCGGGGGGCTGACCTCCTACGAGCAGTACTTC
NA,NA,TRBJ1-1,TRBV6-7,CASSTGTWITEAFF,TGTGCCAGCAGCACCGGGACATGGATCACTGAAGCTTTCTTT
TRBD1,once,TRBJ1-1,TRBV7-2,CASILRDRANTEAFF,TGTGCCAGCATCCTCCGGGACAGGGCGAACACTGAAGCTTTCTTT
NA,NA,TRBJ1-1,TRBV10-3,CAISDRGTEAFF,TGTGCCATCAGTGATCGGGGGACTGAAGCTTTCTTT
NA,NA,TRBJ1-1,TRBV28,CASSFIPSAGEAFF,TGTGCCAGCAGTTTCATCCCTTCCGCAGGTGAAGCTTTCTTT
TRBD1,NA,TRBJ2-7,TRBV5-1,CASSLGDRSPEQYF,TGCGCCAGCAGCTTGGGGGACAGGTCCCCCGAGCAGTACTTC
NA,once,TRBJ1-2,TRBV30,CAWSDRREGGYTF,TGTGCCTGGAGTGATCGCAGGGAGGGTGGCTACACCTTC
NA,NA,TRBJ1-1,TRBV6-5,CASSYSLINTEAFF,TGTGCCAGCAGTTACTCGCTCATTAACACTGAAGCTTTCTTT
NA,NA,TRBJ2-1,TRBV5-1,CASSLTWDGLLFF,TGCGCCAGCAGCTTGACCTGGGACGGTCTATTGTTCTTC
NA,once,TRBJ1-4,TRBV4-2,CASSQEGGIGKLFF,TGTGCCAGCAGCCAAGAGGGGGGAATCGGGAAACTGTTTTTT
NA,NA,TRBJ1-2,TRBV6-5,CASTHPGSGYTF,TGTGCCAGCACCCACCCCGGGAGTGGCTACACCTTC
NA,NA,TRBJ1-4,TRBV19,CASSPRGTGATNEKLFF,TGTGCCAGTTCCCCACGTGGGACCGGTGCAACTAATGAAAAACTGTTTTTT
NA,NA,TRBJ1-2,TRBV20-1,CSARGGNGYTF,TGCAGTGCTAGAGGAGGGAATGGCTACACCTTC
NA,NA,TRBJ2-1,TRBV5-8,CASSFNGVNNEQFF,TGTGCCAGCAGCTTTAACGGGGTGAACAATGAGCAGTTCTTC
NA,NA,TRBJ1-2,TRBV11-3,CASSRGGANGYTF,TGTGCCAGCAGCCGAGGGGGGGCGAATGGCTACACCTTC
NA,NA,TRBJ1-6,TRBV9,CASSVSAGVVSSPLHF,TGTGCCAGCAGCGTATCGGCAGGGGTGGTTAGTTCACCCCTCCACTTT
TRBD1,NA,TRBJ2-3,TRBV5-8,CASSLGDRGTDTQYF,TGTGCCAGCAGCTTAGGGGACAGGGGGACAGATACGCAGTATTTT
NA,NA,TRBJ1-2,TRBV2,CASKWQANYGYTF,TGTGCCAGCAAATGGCAAGCTAACTATGGCTACACCTTC
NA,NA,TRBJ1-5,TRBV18,CASSPGHQPQHF,TGTGCCAGCTCTCCCGGACATCAGCCCCAGCATTTT
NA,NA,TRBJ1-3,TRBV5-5,CASSLVPQSSGNTIYF,TGTGCCAGCAGCTTAGTCCCCCAGTCCTCTGGAAACACCATATATTTT
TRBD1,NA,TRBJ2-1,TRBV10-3,CAIRGDRGRNEQFF,TGTGCCATCAGGGGGGACAGGGGTCGCAATGAGCAGTTCTTC
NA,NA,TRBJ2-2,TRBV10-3,CAISELANTGELFF,TGTGCCATCAGTGAACTGGCGAACACCGGGGAGCTGTTTTTT
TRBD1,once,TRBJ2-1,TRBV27,CASRRGQGRQFF,TGTGCCAGCAGACGTGGACAGGGTCGGCAGTTCTTC
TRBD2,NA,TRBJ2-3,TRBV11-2,CASSLDQAGGIDTQYF,TGTGCCAGCAGCTTAGATCAGGCGGGAGGGATCGATACGCAGTATTTT
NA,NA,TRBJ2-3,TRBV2,CASTPDGTDTQYF,TGTGCCAGCACCCCGGACGGCACAGATACGCAGTATTTT
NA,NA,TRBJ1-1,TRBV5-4,CASSPQGPNTEAFF,TGTGCCAGCAGCCCCCAGGGCCCGAACACTGAAGCTTTCTTT
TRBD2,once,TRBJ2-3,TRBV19,CASSERGGPNTDTQYF,TGTGCCAGTAGCGAGCGGGGGGGCCCTAACACAGATACGCAGTATTTT
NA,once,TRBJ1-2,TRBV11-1,CASSLEGPRNYGYTF,TGTGCCAGCAGCTTAGAGGGCCCCAGAAACTATGGCTACACCTTC
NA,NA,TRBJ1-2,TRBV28,CASSPSTIYGYTF,TGTGCCAGCAGTCCTAGCACTATCTATGGCTACACCTTC
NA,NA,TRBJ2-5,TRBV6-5,CASRESRGIQETQYF,TGTGCCAGTCGGGAGAGTCGGGGGATACAAGAGACCCAGTACTTC
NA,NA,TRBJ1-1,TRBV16,CASSQQGGNTEAFF,TGTGCCAGCAGCCAACAGGGTGGGAACACTGAAGCTTTCTTT
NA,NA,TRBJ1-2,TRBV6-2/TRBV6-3,CASSYPTGTLANYGYTF,TGTGCCAGCAGTTATCCGACAGGCACCTTAGCTAACTATGGCTACACCTTC
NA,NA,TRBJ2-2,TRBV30,CAWSGLQRLNTGELFF,TGTGCCTGGAGTGGGTTGCAGAGATTGAACACCGGGGAGCTGTTTTTT
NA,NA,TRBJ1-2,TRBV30,CALTGIYGYTF,TGTGCCTTAACGGGGATCTATGGCTACACCTTC
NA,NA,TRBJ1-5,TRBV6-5,CASTTDRNSNQPQHF,TGTGCCAGCACCACCGACAGAAATAGCAATCAGCCCCAGCATTTT
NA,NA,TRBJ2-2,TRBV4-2,CASSQDLARANTGELFF,TGTGCCAGCAGCCAAGATTTGGCCAGGGCGAACACCGGGGAGCTGTTTTTT
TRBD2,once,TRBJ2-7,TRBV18,CASSLGLAGIYEQYF,TGTGCCAGCTCCCTCGGACTAGCGGGGATCTACGAGCAGTACTTC
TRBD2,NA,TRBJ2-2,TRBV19,CASSIALAGGSNTGELFF,TGTGCCAGTAGTATAGCACTAGCGGGGGGTTCGAACACCGGGGAGCTGTTTTTT
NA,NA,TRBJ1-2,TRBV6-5,CASSRTSWGNYGYTF,TGTGCCAGCAGCCGGACCTCATGGGGAAACTATGGCTACACCTTC
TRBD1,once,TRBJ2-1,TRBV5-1,CASSLAEGQRNNEQFF,TGCGCCAGCAGCTTGGCCGAGGGACAGAGAAACAATGAGCAGTTCTTC
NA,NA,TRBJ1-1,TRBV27,CASSLWGGLWDTEAFF,TGTGCCAGCAGTTTATGGGGGGGGCTCTGGGACACTGAAGCTTTCTTT
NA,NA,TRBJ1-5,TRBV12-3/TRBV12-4,CASSLAPNQPQHF,TGTGCCAGCAGTTTGGCACCCAATCAGCCCCAGCATTTT
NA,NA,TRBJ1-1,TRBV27,CASSLSGHLNTEAFF,TGTGCCAGCAGTTTATCGGGACACCTGAACACTGAAGCTTTCTTT
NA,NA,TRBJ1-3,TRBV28,CASRLDWRGNTIYF,TGTGCCAGCAGGTTAGACTGGAGGGGAAACACCATATATTTT
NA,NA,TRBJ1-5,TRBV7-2,CASSPSLWGGNQPQHF,TGTGCCAGCAGCCCCTCGCTTTGGGGTGGGAATCAGCCCCAGCATTTT
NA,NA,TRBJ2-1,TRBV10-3,CAIRGLDEQFF,TGTGCCATCCGGGGGCTAGACGAGCAGTTCTTC
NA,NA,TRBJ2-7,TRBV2,CASSDPNPRGYEQYF,TGTGCCAGCAGTGACCCCAATCCTAGAGGCTACGAGCAGTACTTC